Detailed here is one T cell receptor (beta chain). The antigen remains undetermined. Prepared TCR beta cDNA libraries contained unique molecular identifiers. MiXCR, run by TCRdb on the PCR reads, gives a single entry per CDR3 protein. The sample yields about 570,000 distinct CDR3 sequences, around 31% seen once. These data originate in a study of post-analysis software for immune sequencing data. General study results and limits: Significantly lower normalized Chao1 diversity was found in patients with multiple sclerosis relative to controls. Included in a set of roughly five TRBV segments more frequent in patients than controls were TRBV5-6, TRBV5-1 and TRBV20-1.

CDR3 length: 16 amino acids. J gave up 6 bases and V 4 bases, and 9 bases lay outside the gene matches. Looked up from germline, CDR1 is SGHDT and CDR2 is YYEEEE. The V gene is TRBV5-6, the J gene TRBJ1-6; 8 bases line up with TRBD1. This TCR came from a girl aged 2-17 years with multiple sclerosis. The specimen was blood. The CDR3 reads CASSLGTGAFNSPLHF. CDR3 nucleotide sequence: TGTGCCAGCAGCCTCGGGACAGGCGCCTTTAATTCACCCCTCCACTTT.